This passage covers 30 T cell receptor beta chains from one sample sequenced in a study of tumor and adjacent non-tumor tissue in lung cancer. TCRbeta libraries were built with three rounds of nested PCR, modified from ARM-PCR. TCRdb used MiXCR to reprocess the multiplex PCR reads, holding one entry per CDR3 protein. The sample comprises roughly 140,000 distinct CDR3 sequences, roughly 66% of which are singletons, and 18% rests with the top ten. This sample's RNA came from whole unsorted tissue. Sequenced input: lung tumor tissue. The receptors come from a man aged 60 to 75 with small cell lung cancer.

The chain carries TRBV4-1 and TRBJ1-2; 10 bases line up with TRBD1. CDR1 is MGHRA and CDR2 is YSYEKL in the germline V gene. Germline trimming cut 0 bases from V and 4 bases from J; bases unmatched to any gene: 5. The CDR3 runs to 16 residues. CDR3 amino acids: CASSQDFRTGGYGYTF. The DNA of the CDR3 is TGCGCCAGCAGCCAAGATTTTCGGACAGGGGGCTATGGCTACACCTTC.

As for this clonotype: The junction does not match germline at one end; this may be a read error. The chain couples TRBV29-1 to TRBJ1-5, with D possibly being TRBD1 (6 bases). The length of the CDR3 is 15 residues. Germline assignment: CDR1 SQVTM and CDR2 ANQGSEA. The chain's CDR3 is CSVKTGLGSHQAQHF. CDR3 in DNA: TGCAGCGTTAAAACAGGGTTGGGGTCTCATCAGGCCCAGCATTTT.

Comment on this clonotype: Given a much more abundant clone one base away, this may be a read error. This chain links TRBV4-2 with TRBJ2-7; D remains unclear. Germline CDR1 is LGHNA and CDR2 is YNFKEQ. The CDR3 runs 15 residues. V shed 1 base and J shed 9 bases, with 19 bases lying between them. The CDR3, as DNA: TGTGCCAGCAGCCAAGGGGTAACTAACAGCGAAGGGCAGTACTTC. It yields the protein CASSQGVTNSEGQYF.

In the case of this clonotype: One end of the junction does not line up with germline, which may come from a read error. The rearrangement joins TRBV11-3 to TRBJ2-3, with TRBD2 as a possible D gene (6 bases). The CDR3 is 15 residues long. Germline V gene data show CDR1 as SGHNT and CDR2 as YENEEA. The CDR3, as DNA: TGTGCCAGCAGCTTCACTAGCTGGAGTTTGGATACACAGTATTTT. This codes for CASSFTSWSLDTQYF. Filled out from reference TRBV11-3 and TRBJ2-3, the complete variable domain reads EAGVVQSPRYKIIEKKQPVAFWCNPISGHNTLYWYLQNLGQGPELLIRYENEEAVDDSQLPKDRFSAERLKGVDSTLKIQPAELGDSAVYLCASSFTSWSLDTQYFGPGTRLTVL.

A note on this clonotype: A much bigger clone sits one base away, suggesting this may be a read error. This chain uses TRBV11-3 with TRBJ2-1; D remains ambiguous. Germline V lookup: CDR1 SGHNT, CDR2 YENEEA. The CDR3 has 14 residues. The CDR3 sequence is CASSLYAYYSEQFF. DNA of the CDR3: TGTGCCAGCAGCTTGTACGCTTACTACAGTGAGCAGTTCTTC.

Concerning this clonotype: This could be a read error, since a much larger clone is one nucleotide away. The chain has TRBV5-5 and TRBJ2-3; 13 nucleotides line up with TRBD2. Germline values: CDR1 SGHKS, CDR2 YYEKEE (reference sequence). This CDR3 has 17 amino acids. J lost 4 bases, V lost 7 bases, and 12 bases had no gene match. CDR3 sequence reads: CASGPHPGLAGSDTQYF. The CDR3 DNA sequence: TGTGCCAGCGGCCCACATCCGGGACTAGCGGGATCAGATACGCAGTATTTT.

Concerning this clonotype: One junction end disagrees with the germline gene, perhaps due to a read error. CDR3 in DNA: TGTGCCAGCAGTTACGAACAGGGGAATCAGCACCAGCATTTT. It is translated as CASSYEQGNQHQHF. V usage is TRBV6-6 and J usage is TRBJ1-5, with 7 positions matching TRBD1. Germline V lookup: CDR1 MNHNY, CDR2 SVGAGI (reference sequence). This CDR3 region has 14 residues.

The table lists this clonotype with a count of one. One end of the junction varies from germline; a read error may be responsible. J is TRBJ2-5 and V is TRBV11-2; 12 bases are a match to TRBD2. Germline assignment: CDR1 SGHAT and CDR2 FQNNGV. CDR3 size: 17 residues. CDR3 in amino acids: CSSSLRGLAGYQETQYF. The CDR3 DNA is TGTTCCAGCAGCTTAAGGGGACTAGCGGGCTATCAAGAGACTCAGTACTTC.

V usage is TRBV29-1 and J usage is TRBJ2-1, with D tentatively TRBD1 (6 bases). CDR1 and CDR2 (germline): SQVTM, ANQGSEA. The CDR3 covers 14 residues. Trimming removed 7 bases at V and 7 bases at J, with 20 bases between. CDR3 region: CSAVGQWGLNEQFF. The DNA of the CDR3 is TGCAGCGCGGTAGGACAGTGGGGATTAAATGAGCAGTTCTTC.

This clonotype was seen just once. Relative to the germline gene, one junction end is altered; a read error may explain this. CDR3 sequence (DNA): TGCAGTACCGAGGGACTAGTTGGCTCAGATACACAGTATTTT. Residues: CSTEGLVGSDTQYF. V usage is TRBV20-1 and J usage is TRBJ2-3; 8 bases are a match to TRBD2. This CDR3 contains 14 residues. Germline values: CDR1 DFQATT, CDR2 SNEGSKA (reference sequence).

This chain connects TRBV5-1 to TRBJ1-2; D remains unclear. V was clipped by 4 bases and J by 0 bases, with 7 bases between them. The CDR3 length is 13 residues. Looked up from germline, CDR1 is SGHRS and CDR2 is YFSETQ. The chain's CDR3 is CASSPNPNYGYTF. CDR3 DNA sequence: TGCGCCAGCAGCCCCAATCCTAACTATGGCTACACCTTC.

In the case of this clonotype: A read error may account for a junction end that differs from germline. The rearrangement joins TRBV29-1 to TRBJ2-1; the D call may be TRBD1 or TRBD2 (5 bases each). CDR3 size: 19 residues. Per germline, CDR1 SQVTM and CDR2 ANQGSEA. CDR3 DNA sequence: TGCAGAGTTGAAGACACTGGGGCGTCAGCGGTCCCCTCCTACAATGAGCAGTTCTTC. Protein product: CRVEDTGASAVPSYNEQFF.

This clonotype was seen a few times. V gene TRBV4-2 combines with J gene TRBJ2-1, with 9 bases that match TRBD2. The length of the CDR3 is 17 residues. V shed 1 base, J shed 4 bases, and the junction held 8 bases outside the gene matches. Looked up from germline, CDR1 is LGHNA and CDR2 is YNFKEQ. The CDR3 DNA sequence: TGTGCCAGCAGCCAAGGCGTGCGGGAGGGCCATTACAATGAGCAGTTCTTC. Its protein is CASSQGVREGHYNEQFF.

This clonotype was recorded a few times. J is TRBJ2-1 and V is TRBV24-1; D not resolved. The CDR3 extends over 12 amino acids. The germline V gene encodes CDR1 KGHDR and CDR2 SFDVKD. Trimming removed 3 bases at V and 8 bases at J, with 7 bases between. DNA for the CDR3: TGTGCCACCAGTGATAACTTGGATGAGCAGTTCTTC. It is translated as CATSDNLDEQFF.

In this sample, this clonotype turned up a few times. A read error is possible here, since a much larger clone lies one base away. CDR3 bases: TGTGCCAGCAGCTTAGGCTCCGGAGAGACCCAGTGCTTC. Its protein product is CASSLGSGETQCF. The chain employs TRBV11-3 and TRBJ2-5; no reliable D call. The germline CDR1 and CDR2 sequences are SGHNT and YENEEA. The CDR3 consists of 13 residues.

As regards this clonotype: One end of the junction fails to match germline, which may point to a read error. The chain combines TRBV5-1 with TRBJ2-3; D call uncertain. The CDR3 contains 12 residues. Germline lookup yields CDR1 SGHRS and CDR2 YFSETQ. The CDR3 DNA reads as TGCGCCAGAAGCTCTACTACAGATACGCAATATTTT. It is translated as CARSSTTDTQYF.

The chain joins TRBV30 to TRBJ2-7, with D perhaps TRBD1 or TRBD2 (5 bases each). This CDR3 is built from 13 residues. CDR1 is GTSNPN and CDR2 is SVGIG in the germline V gene (reference sequence). Trimming left V 4 bases short and J 11 bases short, with 21 bases between. The CDR3 sequence: CAWNVPGRLLEYF. The CDR3, as DNA: TGTGCCTGGAATGTACCGGGACGACTTCTCGAGTACTTC.

The rearrangement links TRBV5-4 to TRBJ2-7, with 8 bases fitting TRBD2. The CDR3 runs to 15 residues. Unmatched junction bases numbered 13, after V lost 4 bases and J lost 7 bases. Looked up from germline, CDR1 is SGHNT and CDR2 is YYREEE (reference sequence). CDR3 residues: CASSASGTRGGEQYF. CDR3 DNA: TGTGCCAGCAGCGCATCCGGGACTAGAGGAGGGGAGCAGTACTTC.

The chain couples TRBV12-3 or TRBV12-4 to TRBJ2-1; 7 nucleotides match TRBD1. This CDR3 region has 15 residues. CDR3 amino acids: CDSTRGTASYNEQFF. The CDR3 coding sequence is TGTGATAGCACCCGAGGGACAGCTAGCTACAATGAGCAGTTCTTC.

With regard to this clonotype: One junction end disagrees with the germline gene, perhaps due to a read error. The rearrangement links TRBV4-1 to TRBJ2-2; D is perhaps TRBD1 or TRBD2 (6 bases each). CDR1 and CDR2 from the germline V gene are MGHRA and YSYEKL. The CDR3 is 16 residues long. The CDR3 loop is CASSPGRGPNTEELFF. As DNA, the CDR3 is TGCGCCAGCAGCCCCGGCCGGGGGCCTAACACCGAGGAGCTGTTTTTT.

On this clonotype itself: The junction departs from the called germline gene at one end, perhaps through a read error. CDR3 nucleotides: TGTGCCAGCAGTCCCCGGGAGGATTCGAACATTCGGTACTTC. As protein: CASSPREDSNIRYF. The chain is built from TRBV12-3 or TRBV12-4 and TRBJ2-4, with 7 bases that match TRBD2. The CDR3 contains 14 residues.

This chain connects TRBV20-1 to TRBJ1-1; D not resolved. The ends were cut back, 1 base at V and 5 bases at J, with 17 bases in the middle. Germline V CDR1 and CDR2: DFQATT, SNEGSKA (reference sequence). This CDR3 comprises 15 residues. CDR3 amino acids: CSARAGGQRDTEAFF. CDR3 coding DNA: TGCAGTGCTAGAGCAGGCGGGCAGAGGGATACTGAAGCTTTCTTT.

This clonotype has just a few counts. Mismatch with germline at one junction end may stem from a read error. This chain joins TRBV5-6 and TRBJ2-7, with 8 bases that match TRBD1. From germline, CDR1 is SGHDT and CDR2 YYEEEE. CDR3 length equals 13 residues. CDR3 sequence: CAGSRTGNNEQYF. Here the CDR3 DNA reads TGTGCCGGCAGCCGGACAGGGAACAACGAGCAGTACTTC.

In this sample, this clonotype turned up a few times. The chain uses TRBV12-3 or TRBV12-4 and TRBJ2-3; 12 bases are shared with TRBD2. This CDR3 is built from 16 residues. The V and J ends lost 5 bases and 0 bases, in that order; junction bases with no gene match: 3. Here the CDR3 DNA reads TGTGCCAGCAGTCCCACTAGCGGGAGGAGCACAGATACGCAGTATTTT. Translation gives CASSPTSGRSTDTQYF.

About this clonotype: The CDR3 end shows no conserved phenylalanine or tryptophan, and so a read error is likely. The J gene is TRBJ1-1, the V gene TRBV11-2; no clear D gene. CDR1 and CDR2 from the germline V gene are SGHAT and FQNNGV. V lost 5 bases, J lost 0 bases, and 13 bases lay in between. The CDR3 consists of 15 residues. CDR3 region: CASSTREGMNTEAFV. Written as DNA, the CDR3 is TGTGCCAGCAGCACCAGAGAGGGCATGAACACTGAAGCTTTCGTT.

Comments on this clonotype: This may be a read error, as it is one base from a much larger clone. The genes are TRBV4-1 and TRBJ1-5; D is unresolved. Germline CDR1 MGHRA, CDR2 YSYEKL. The CDR3 is made up of 13 amino acids. CDR3 in amino acids: CASSQGSSQPQHF. DNA of the CDR3: TGCGCCAGCAGCCAAGGTAGCAGTCAGCCCCAGCATTTT.

Turning to this clonotype: A junction end diverges from the germline sequence, so it may reflect a read error. The CDR3 DNA sequence: TGTACCAGCAGCTTATTAGCAGGCGGGGGCTTCTACAAGCAGTACTTC. Residues: CTSSLLAGGGFYKQYF. J is TRBJ2-7 and V is TRBV11-2; tentative D call: TRBD2 (7 bases). The germline V gene has CDR1 SGHAT and CDR2 FQNNGV. The length of the CDR3 is 16 residues.

Comments on this clonotype: A much more abundant neighbour one base away suggests this may be a read error. The chain recombines TRBV12-3 or TRBV12-4 with TRBJ2-7; the match to TRBD1 covers 7 bases. This CDR3 is built from 14 residues. The CDR3 region is CANSLATGVSEQYF. In DNA form, the CDR3 reads TGTGCCAACAGTTTAGCTACAGGGGTATCCGAGCAGTACTTC.

In the case of this clonotype: With a much larger clone just one base away, this may be a read error. This chain joins TRBV4-1 and TRBJ1-1, with D uncertain. Germline V gene sequence: CDR1 MGHRA, CDR2 YSYEKL. CDR3 size: 14 residues. CDR3 coding DNA: TGCGCCAGCAGCCATAACCTACAGAACACTGGAGCTTTCTTT. Encoded protein: CASSHNLQNTGAFF.

The table lists this clonotype with a few counts. The CDR3 region is CSARDPANGGYTF. CDR3 coding DNA: TGCAGTGCTAGAGATCCTGCCAATGGCGGCTACACCTTC. The V call is TRBV20-1, the J call TRBJ1-2, with unresolved D. V lost 0 bases and J 8 bases, leaving 13 bases between the germline ends. Per the germline V gene, CDR1 is DFQATT and CDR2 is SNEGSKA (reference sequence). The CDR3 has 13 amino acids.